A selection of T cell receptor beta chains follows, all from one sample in a study of blood T cell repertoires in COVID-19. Generated by immunoSEQ multiplex PCR, the TCRdb table keeps only in-frame clones and is missing some. This sample has 190,000 or so clones, with roughly 77% found just once. The sample taken for sequencing was PBMCs or T cells enriched from blood (not recorded which). The receptors stem from a middle-aged man who had recovered from COVID-19. The CDR3 runs from the conserved cysteine through the conserved F or W. D genes are given only for firm matches. Not all rows give a size; the values are once, few, many and, for expanded clones, a class.

clone size,D gene,V gene,J gene,CDR3 protein,CDR3 DNA
NA,NA,TRBV6-1,TRBJ1-2,CASSEEIFYGYTF,TGTGCCAGCAGTGAAGAAATCTTCTATGGCTACACCTTC
NA,NA,TRBV5-6,TRBJ1-3,CASSLGQALSGNTIYF,TGTGCCAGCAGCTTGGGGCAGGCCCTCTCTGGAAACACCATATATTTT
NA,TRBD2,TRBV11-3,TRBJ2-1,CASSAIGTSGSNEQFF,TGTGCCAGCAGCGCAATCGGGACTAGCGGGAGCAATGAGCAGTTCTTC
NA,NA,TRBV4-2,TRBJ1-3,CASSQGGGDSGNTIYF,TGTGCCAGCAGCCAAGGGGGGGGCGACTCTGGAAACACCATATATTTT
NA,NA,TRBV12-5,TRBJ2-5,CASGPPSPVETQYF,TGTGCTAGTGGTCCTCCTTCCCCGGTGGAGACCCAGTACTTC
NA,NA,TRBV2,TRBJ2-1,CASSSLWGISYNEQFF,TGTGCCAGCAGCTCCTTGTGGGGCATCTCCTACAATGAGCAGTTCTTC
NA,NA,TRBV24-1,TRBJ1-2,CATSDPRGPYGYTF,TGTGCCACCAGCGACCCCAGGGGACCCTATGGCTACACCTTC
NA,TRBD2,TRBV3-1/TRBV3-2,TRBJ2-7,CASSQAPSGMGWEYF,TGTGCCAGCAGCCAAGCGCCTAGCGGGATGGGTTGGGAGTACTTC
NA,NA,TRBV3-1/TRBV3-2,TRBJ1-5,CASSLEEGGSQHF,TGTGCCAGCAGCCTGGAGGAGGGGGGGTCCCAGCATTTT
once,TRBD1,TRBV2,TRBJ2-1,CASSGGGQGINEQFF,TGTGCCAGCAGTGGAGGGGGCCAGGGTATCAATGAGCAGTTCTTC
NA,NA,TRBV9,TRBJ2-1,CASSVGAQTYNEQFF,TGTGCCAGCAGCGTAGGGGCGCAAACCTACAATGAGCAGTTCTTC
once,NA,TRBV19,TRBJ1-2,CASSQLGGNYGYTF,TGTGCCAGTAGCCAACTGGGGGGTAACTATGGCTACACCTTC
few,TRBD1,TRBV24-1,TRBJ2-7,CATSEAGTGGYEQYF,TGTGCCACCAGTGAGGCCGGGACAGGGGGATACGAGCAGTACTTC
NA,NA,TRBV9,TRBJ1-3,CASSATNRAGNTIYF,TGTGCCAGCAGCGCGACGAACAGGGCTGGAAACACCATATATTTT
few,TRBD1,TRBV18,TRBJ1-3,CASSPRQGAISSGNTIYF,TGTGCCAGCTCACCTCGACAGGGGGCGATTAGTTCTGGAAACACCATATATTTT
NA,TRBD2,TRBV7-6,TRBJ2-7,CASSLGAGGGDEQYF,TGTGCCAGCAGCTTAGGAGCGGGAGGGGGCGACGAGCAGTACTTC
once,TRBD2,TRBV7-3,TRBJ2-1,CASSFSGSPYNEQFF,TGTGCCAGCAGCTTTAGCGGGAGCCCGTACAATGAGCAGTTCTTC
NA,TRBD1,TRBV12-5,TRBJ1-2,CASGLVLGQGDGGYTF,TGTGCTAGTGGTTTGGTACTAGGACAGGGGGACGGTGGCTACACCTTC
NA,NA,TRBV7-6,TRBJ2-2,CASSRTPPGAQGTGELFF,TGTGCCAGCAGCCGGACTCCCCCAGGGGCGCAGGGCACCGGGGAGCTGTTTTTT
NA,NA,TRBV2,TRBJ1-3,CASNRGEGSGNTIYF,TGTGCCAGCAATCGGGGTGAGGGCTCTGGAAACACCATATATTTT
NA,NA,TRBV24-1,TRBJ1-1,CATSDLTTGLPLGGFF,TGTGCCACCAGTGATTTGACCACAGGGCTCCCCTTGGGGGGGTTCTTT
NA,NA,TRBV30,TRBJ1-3,CAWRGPRESSGNTIYF,TGTGCCTGGAGGGGCCCGAGGGAGAGCTCTGGAAACACCATATATTTT
NA,TRBD1,TRBV18,TRBJ2-1,CASSPDRGHNEQFF,TGTGCCAGCTCACCCGACAGGGGGCACAATGAGCAGTTCTTC
once,NA,TRBV5-4,TRBJ1-1,CAGWESEGRNTEAFF,TGTGCCGGTTGGGAAAGCGAAGGGAGAAACACTGAAGCTTTCTTT
NA,NA,TRBV12-3/TRBV12-4,TRBJ1-5,CASSLAQNQPQHF,TGTGCCAGCAGTTTAGCCCAAAATCAGCCCCAGCATTTT
NA,TRBD2,TRBV6-5,TRBJ2-2,CASSIAGNTGELFF,TGTGCCAGCAGTATAGCGGGGAACACCGGGGAGCTGTTTTTT
NA,NA,TRBV7-2,TRBJ1-2,CASSLGGPYGYTF,TGTGCCAGCAGCTTGGGAGGGCCCTATGGCTACACCTTC
once,NA,TRBV12-3/TRBV12-4,TRBJ1-5,CASSDRRQPQHF,TGTGCCAGCAGTGACAGGCGCCAGCCCCAGCATTTT
NA,NA,TRBV7-8,TRBJ2-3,CASSWRPFGDTQYF,TGTGCCAGCAGCTGGAGACCCTTCGGAGATACGCAGTATTTT
NA,NA,TRBV30,TRBJ2-1,CASKHERGNEQFF,TGTGCCTCGAAGCACGAGAGAGGGAATGAGCAGTTCTTC
NA,NA,TRBV5-1,TRBJ1-2,CASSLGSHGANYGYTF,TGCGCCAGCAGCTTGGGTTCGCATGGAGCTAACTATGGCTACACCTTC
NA,NA,TRBV4-1,TRBJ2-7,CASSRKSATTGLAEGVQYF,TGCGCCAGCAGCCGGAAAAGCGCTACCACAGGGCTAGCGGAAGGGGTGCAGTACTTC
NA,NA,TRBV3-1/TRBV3-2,TRBJ1-2,CASLARPYGYTF,TGTGCCAGCCTCGCGAGGCCCTATGGCTACACCTTC
NA,NA,TRBV14,TRBJ2-5,CASSPPGGKETQYF,TGTGCCAGCAGCCCCCCCGGGGGTAAAGAGACCCAGTACTTC
NA,NA,TRBV7-9,TRBJ1-3,CASRSGGLGNTIYF,TGTGCCAGCCGAAGCGGGGGACTAGGAAACACCATATATTTT
NA,TRBD2,TRBV6-5,TRBJ2-7,CASSYDGTRPYEQYF,TGTGCCAGCAGTTACGACGGGACTAGGCCCTACGAGCAGTACTTC
NA,NA,TRBV9,TRBJ2-3,CASSVTTDTQYF,TGTGCCAGCAGCGTAACTACAGATACGCAGTATTTT
NA,NA,TRBV24-1,TRBJ2-1,CATSDALAREQFF,TGTGCCACCAGTGACGCTCTAGCGCGTGAGCAGTTCTTC
NA,TRBD2,TRBV3-1/TRBV3-2,TRBJ2-5,CASSQRAGKYQETQYF,TGTGCCAGCAGCCAAAGAGCGGGGAAGTACCAAGAGACCCAGTACTTC
NA,TRBD2,TRBV2,TRBJ2-2,CASSLISGIGTGELFF,TGTGCCAGCAGTCTAATTAGCGGGATAGGGACCGGGGAGCTGTTTTTT